The present T cell receptor beta chain was sequenced within a study of blood T cell repertoires in COVID-19. About the research overall: The United States, Italy and Spain were the sources of the acute and convalescent COVID-19 samples. The cDNA or gDNA used as material had been derived from T cells, B-cell-depleted T cells, or PBMCs.

Germline V gives CDR1 DFQATT, CDR2 SNEGSKA (reference sequence). The V and J ends lost 3 bases and 6 bases, in that order; junction bases with no gene match: 14. The CDR3 runs to 16 residues. In the original workflow: Reference gene primer amplification in the assay estimated nucleated cell counts. Assay used: immunoSEQ multiplex PCR; TCRdb lists only in-frame clones, some missing. D and trimming were read from the DNA, whereas the V and J calls and clone size are those reported in that table. The sample contains about 190,000 clones, 70% to 80% of which appear only once. This receptor was obtained from a woman aged 50 to 60 with acute or convalescent COVID-19. The chain joins TRBV20-1 to TRBJ2-1; 7 bases map to TRBD2. What was sequenced was peripheral blood. The CDR3 sequence: CSASGPGLMEGNEQFF. The CDR3 nucleotides read TGCAGTGCTAGTGGCCCGGGACTAATGGAGGGCAATGAGCAGTTCTTC.